This T cell receptor (beta chain) was captured in a study of shared clonotypes between healthy human individuals. Study-wide context: CD8 memory received one plate per donor, CD8 naive two, CD4 memory three and CD4 naive three.

Losses at the gene ends were 3 bases for V and 9 bases for J; bases not matched to a gene: 14. Germline V gene lookup returns CDR1 ENHRY and CDR2 SYGVKD. This CDR3 is built from 16 residues. Sequencing was performed with immunoSEQ multiplex PCR; in TCRdb, only in-frame clones are kept and a portion is missing. The table has millions of clones, 90% to 95% seen once. The rearrangement uses TRBV10-3 and TRBJ2-5, with 9 nucleotides matching TRBD2. The sample was naive CD4+ T cells sorted from blood. Subset reported: CD45RA+ positively selected. The clonotype was recovered from a man between 18 and 29 years old in good health. This CDR3 is CAISEGAGGPREAQYF. CDR3 nucleotide sequence: TGTGCCATCAGTGAAGGGGCGGGGGGGCCACGTGAGGCCCAGTACTTC.